This T cell receptor beta chain is drawn from a study of T cells after posttransplantation cyclophosphamide. Study-wide results and limits: Donor CD8+ memory clones often dominated recipient blood repertoires at later times.

Profiling relied on immunoSEQ multiplex PCR, and the TCRdb table lists in-frame clones only, not all of them. Here the sample spans tens of thousands of clones, roughly nine tenths being singletons. About this clone: Its antigen is still unknown.

The sequencing sample was made of PBMCs. The sequence derives from a woman between 50 and 59 years old in good health and a related stem cell transplant donor.

The CDR3 spells CASSPFGLDQETQYF. In DNA, the CDR3 is TGCGCCAGCAGTCCTTTCGGACTAGACCAAGAGACCCAGTACTTC. The chain uses TRBV10-1 and TRBJ2-5; 7 nucleotides line up with TRBD2. Germline CDR1 WNHNN, CDR2 SYGVQD (reference sequence). This CDR3 is built from 15 residues. The V segment lost 5 bases and the J segment 0 bases; nucleotides outside the gene matches: 6.